What follows are 22 T cell receptor beta chains derived from one specimen sequenced in a study of blood T cells in healthy people across ages. Alongside a J-beta primer mix, a sample-barcoded 5' primer served in a second PCR lasting about 7 to 12 cycles. TCRdb itself ran the 5' RACE reads through MiXCR, one entry per CDR3 protein. This sample has 1.2 million to 1.5 million distinct CDR3 sequences, with 59% found just once. The sequenced sample was blood. The receptors stem from a man younger than 30 in good health.

This sequence joins TRBV7-2 and TRBJ2-1; 11 bases map to TRBD1. Germline-derived CDR1 and CDR2 are SGHTA and FQGNSA. V shed 6 bases, J shed 1 base, and the junction held 5 bases outside the gene matches. This CDR3 region has 16 residues. The CDR3 region is CASRPRDRGSYNEQFF. For the CDR3, the DNA is TGTGCCAGCAGACCCAGGGACAGGGGGTCCTACAATGAGCAGTTCTTC. Drawing the rest from reference TRBV7-2 and TRBJ2-1, the complete variable domain is GAGVSQSPSNKVTEKGKDVELRCDPISGHTALYWYRQSLGQGLEFLIYFQGNSAPDKSGLPSDRFSAERTGGSVSTLTIQRTQQEDSAVYLCASRPRDRGSYNEQFFGPGTRLTVL.

CDR3 sequence: CATSDPTAGDEQYF. Written as DNA, the CDR3 is TGTGCCACCAGTGATCCGACAGCCGGGGACGAGCAGTACTTC. The chain joins TRBV24-1 to TRBJ2-5; D might be TRBD1 or TRBD2, each matching 5 bases. The end of the DNA aligns better with TRBJ2-7, so the J call may be wrong. Looked up from germline, CDR1 is KGHDR and CDR2 is SFDVKD. The length of the CDR3 is 14 residues.

The V call is TRBV4-3, the J call TRBJ2-5, with 7 positions matching TRBD2. With V trimmed by 0 bases and J by 0 bases, 4 bases remained unmatched. CDR3 length equals 16 residues. The V gene's germline CDR1 is LGHNA and CDR2 YSLEER. CDR3 bases: TGCGCCAGCAGCCAAGAGAAGCGGGGCCACCAAGAGACCCAGTACTTC. It is translated as CASSQEKRGHQETQYF.

This chain uses TRBV3-1 with TRBJ2-1; 7 nucleotides agree with TRBD1. This CDR3 has 13 residues. Germline lookup yields CDR1 LGHDT and CDR2 YNNKEL (reference sequence). V trimming: 6 bases; J trimming: 11 bases; junction bases outside the gene matches: 10. The CDR3 loop reads CASREGGAHQQFF. The CDR3 bases are TGTGCCAGCAGGGAAGGGGGCGCACACCAGCAGTTCTTC.

This clonotype was found a few times. This sequence joins TRBV4-1 and TRBJ2-3; TRBD2 aligns across 8 bases. Germline V lookup: CDR1 MGHRA, CDR2 YSYEKL. The CDR3 is 19 residues long. Trimming cost V 0 bases and J 2 bases; bases outside gene matches: 13. CDR3: CASSQDSPNAGGITDTQYF. The CDR3 DNA sequence: TGCGCCAGCAGCCAAGACTCCCCGAATGCGGGGGGAATCACAGATACGCAGTATTTT.

V and J are TRBV20-1 and TRBJ1-2; no reliable D call. V was shortened by 1 base and J by 6 bases, with 15 bases between the two germline ends. Germline CDR1 and CDR2: DFQATT and SNEGSKA (reference sequence). This CDR3 spans 14 amino acids. The CDR3 DNA is TGCAGTGCTAGAGTCACGGGCCAACTACATGGCTACACCTTC. Protein sequence: CSARVTGQLHGYTF.

This clonotype appeared a few times. The chain recombines TRBV29-1 with TRBJ2-1; 9 bases line up with TRBD1. J gave up 8 bases and V 3 bases, and 5 bases lay outside the gene matches. Germline lookup yields CDR1 SQVTM and CDR2 ANQGSEA. This CDR3 is 13 amino acids long. CDR3 sequence reads: CSVDGTGSDEQFF. For the CDR3, the DNA is TGCAGCGTTGACGGGACAGGGTCCGATGAGCAGTTCTTC.

This clonotype turned up a few times. This rearrangement joins TRBV7-9 to TRBJ1-4; D call uncertain. Germline assignment: CDR1 SEHNR and CDR2 FQNEAQ (reference sequence). The V gene lost 2 bases and the J gene lost 2 bases, with 6 bases spanning the gap. The CDR3 length is 14 residues. DNA for the CDR3: TGTGCCAGCAGCTTACTACAGACTAATGAAAAACTGTTTTTT. Translated: CASSLLQTNEKLFF.

The chain links TRBV4-1 to TRBJ2-3; D is undetermined. CDR1 is MGHRA, CDR2 YSYEKL, per germline. This CDR3 contains 13 residues. Between the trimmed V and J ends, which lost 0 bases and 6 bases, there was a span of 7 bases. The CDR3 sequence is CASSQDGEDTQYF. In nucleotides, the CDR3 is TGCGCCAGCAGCCAAGATGGCGAGGATACGCAGTATTTT.

The genes are TRBV9 and TRBJ2-7, with D possibly matching TRBD2 (5 bases). Germline V gene sequence: CDR1 SGDLS, CDR2 YYNGEE. V was shortened by 0 bases and J by 3 bases, with 13 bases between the two germline ends. CDR3 length: 15 amino acids. The CDR3 sequence is CASSVEAGGLYEQYF. In nucleotides, the CDR3 is TGTGCCAGCAGCGTAGAGGCGGGTGGCCTCTACGAGCAGTACTTC.

Only a few counts were recorded for this clonotype. This sequence joins TRBV11-2 and TRBJ2-4; weak D call: TRBD2 (6 bases). The DNA end favors TRBJ2-7, so the J call may be wrong. The CDR3 runs to 14 residues. Germline V CDR1 and CDR2: SGHAT, FQNNGV. CDR3 nucleotide sequence: TGTGCCAGCAGCTTACATGCGGGACCCTACGAGCAGTACTTC. It yields the protein CASSLHAGPYEQYF.

Details on this clonotype: Germline is not matched at one junction end, which may reflect a read error. This rearrangement joins TRBV12-3 or TRBV12-4 to TRBJ2-1, with D hard to call. The CDR3 has 15 residues. The CDR3 DNA follows: TGTGCCGGCAGATACAATGAAAACCCCTACAATGAGCAGTTCTTC. As protein: CAGRYNENPYNEQFF.

A remark on this clonotype: The DNA is omitted, as the CDR3 cannot be located on it reliably, and the CDR3 follows TCRdb's listing. The CDR3 here is CASSVATGISSYEQYF. The chain joins TRBV7-9 to TRBJ2-7; the table's D gene call, TRBD1, was not cross checked with the DNA. Germline V CDR1 and CDR2: SEHNR, FQNEAQ (reference sequence). From its first to its last residue, the CDR3 has 16 amino acids.

The chain links TRBV7-9 to TRBJ2-7, with TRBD1 identical over 8 bases. CDR3 size: 15 residues. V trimming: 4 bases; J trimming: 5 bases; junction bases outside the gene matches: 10. The germline gives CDR1 SEHNR, CDR2 FQNEAQ (reference sequence). CDR3 region: CASSSLPGQVHEQYF. CDR3 in DNA: TGTGCCAGCAGCTCTCTTCCGGGACAGGTCCACGAGCAGTACTTC.

This chain connects TRBV4-1 to TRBJ2-4, with 8 bases aligning to TRBD1. V lost 6 bases, J lost 3 bases, and 7 bases stayed unmatched. The CDR3 covers 15 residues. Germline CDR1 is MGHRA and CDR2 is YSYEKL. The CDR3 is CASRFGQGGKNIQYF. The CDR3 nucleotides read TGCGCCAGCAGGTTCGGACAGGGTGGCAAAAACATTCAGTACTTC.

V usage is TRBV28 and J usage is TRBJ2-5, with TRBD2 matching 10 bases. V shed 7 bases and J 3 bases; nucleotides not matched to a gene: 5. The CDR3 is 14 amino acids. In germline, CDR1 is MDHEN, CDR2 SYDVKM. CDR3 coding DNA: TGTGCCAGCAACCAGCGGGGGGGGAAAGAGACCCAGTACTTC. Its protein is CASNQRGGKETQYF.

This clonotype has a count of ten or more. The chain employs TRBV7-9 and TRBJ1-4; D is uncertain. Germline assignment: CDR1 SEHNR and CDR2 FQNEAQ (reference sequence). V dropped 2 bases and J dropped 3 bases, with 1 base sitting between them. The CDR3 totals 12 residues. The CDR3 bases are TGTGCCAGCAGCTTACCTAATGAAAAACTGTTTTTT. Its translation is CASSLPNEKLFF. The full variable domain, in which reference TRBV7-9 and TRBJ1-4 provide the parts outside the CDR3, is DTGVSQNPRHKITKRGQNVTFRCDPISEHNRLYWYRQTLGQGPEFLTYFQNEAQLEKSRLLSDRFSAERPKGSFSTLEIQRTEQGDSAMYLCASSLPNEKLFFGSGTQLSVL.

Notes on this clonotype: Sequence at one end of the junction differs from germline and may be a read error. V gene TRBV7-7 combines with J gene TRBJ1-2, with D hard to call. The CDR3 sequence is 17 residues long. Germline V gives CDR1 SSHAT, CDR2 FNYEAQ (reference sequence). The CDR3 bases are TGTGCTAGCAGCTTAGAGGTGGCACCCTCCCTCCTATGGGGCTACACCTTC. Its translation: CASSLEVAPSLLWGYTF.

The gene calls are TRBV24-1 and TRBJ1-2; D is unclear. V was clipped by 7 bases and J by 5 bases, with 10 bases between them. The CDR3 has 12 amino acids. From germline, CDR1 is KGHDR and CDR2 SFDVKD. CDR3 DNA sequence: TGTGCCACCAGGGACCCATTATATGGCTACACCTTC. Its protein product is CATRDPLYGYTF.

The sample holds a few counts of this clonotype. This chain connects TRBV7-2 to TRBJ2-5; tentatively, D is TRBD2 (5 bases). This CDR3 comprises 13 residues. Germline CDR1 and CDR2: SGHTA and FQGNSA. The V and J ends lost 5 bases and 3 bases respectively, with 10 bases between them. The CDR3, as DNA: TGTGCCAGCAGCCGTCTTAGCGAAGAGACCCAGTACTTC. Amino acids: CASSRLSEETQYF.

This clonotype was recorded only once. V is TRBV29-1 and J is TRBJ2-2, with D uncertain. The CDR3 totals 15 residues. The germline CDR1 and CDR2 sequences are SQVTM and ANQGSEA. V lost 4 bases, J lost 0 bases, and 12 bases lay in between. The CDR3 DNA sequence: TGCAGCGTTGCTGGCGGAGCCCCGAACACCGGGGAGCTGTTTTTT. Its protein product is CSVAGGAPNTGELFF.

This clonotype was observed a handful of times. The chain joins TRBV11-3 to TRBJ2-1; D unclear. The CDR3 length is 13 residues. The V gene's germline CDR1 is SGHNT and CDR2 YENEEA. The V gene lost 5 bases and the J gene lost 6 bases, with 11 bases spanning the gap. CDR3 DNA: TGTGCCAGCAGCGTAGTCCACACCAATGAGCAGTTCTTC. Translating it yields CASSVVHTNEQFF.